A selection of T cell receptor beta chains follows, all from one sample in a study of T-cell memory formation after mild COVID-19. A single record per CDR3 protein comes from TCRdb applying MiXCR to the 5' RACE reads. Found here are a few hundred thousand distinct CDR3 sequences, roughly 22% of them singletons; the top ten hold roughly 8.1%. Input material: PBMCs or a T cell subset sorted from them (not recorded which). These receptors were taken from an adult woman who had mild COVID-19 (a few samples of this study predate the infection). Cell type and time point are not known. Each CDR3 is given with its conserved first and last residue. The D gene is left open where the match is weak. The size field is filled for only some rows; it gives once, few, many or a size class.

>19|TRBV9|TRBJ2-5|NA|NA
TGTGCCAGCAGCTCCTCTCATAGCGGGACAGGCAAGTACCAAGAGACCCAGTACTTC
CASSSSHSGTGKYQETQYF
>13|TRBV20-1|TRBJ2-7|NA|NA
TGCAGTGCCAAGACAGGACTCTCCTACGAGCAGTACTTC
CSAKTGLSYEQYF
>13|TRBV18|TRBJ2-5|few|NA
TGTGCCAGCTCACCCGGACAGACGGAGACCCAGTACTTC
CASSPGQTETQYF
>14|TRBV15|TRBJ1-5|few|NA
TGTGCCACCAGCAGACCTCGGGGGGATCAGCCCCAGCATTTT
CATSRPRGDQPQHF
>13|TRBV20-1|TRBJ1-1|NA|NA
TGCAGTGCTCAAGAGCCAGGGGACACTGAAGCTTTCTTT
CSAQEPGDTEAFF
>16|TRBV5-4|TRBJ2-5|few|TRBD2
TGTGCCAGCAGCCCCACCCAGCGGGGGGGCCCCGAGACCCAGTACTTC
CASSPTQRGGPETQYF
>13|TRBV10-3|TRBJ1-5|NA|NA
TGTGCCATCAGCCAGTCGCAATCTCAGCCCCAGCATTTT
CAISQSQSQPQHF
>12|TRBV11-2|TRBJ2-3|few|NA
TGTGCCAGCAGCTCACCTAGTTATACGCAGTATTTT
CASSSPSYTQYF
>14|TRBV12-3/TRBV12-4|TRBJ1-1|few|NA
TGTGCCAGCGGGTTTACAGGGTCCAACACTGAAGCTTTCTTT
CASGFTGSNTEAFF
>20|TRBV24-1|TRBJ2-2|NA|TRBD1
TGTGCCACCAGTGCTATTTTCGGGGAAAGGACAGGGGCGGACACCGGGGAGCTGTTTTTT
CATSAIFGERTGADTGELFF
>16|TRBV5-1|TRBJ1-1|few|NA
TGCGCCAGCAGCGTAACGCCGGGGGGCCCGAACACTGAAGCTTTCTTT
CASSVTPGGPNTEAFF
>13|TRBV24-1|TRBJ1-5|few|NA
TGTGCCACCAGAGGGGATAGCAATCAGCCCCAGCATTTT
CATRGDSNQPQHF
>17|TRBV9|TRBJ1-1|few|NA
TGTGCCAGCAGCGTAGGCGGGGACCTCGTCGGGAACACTGAAGCTTTCTTT
CASSVGGDLVGNTEAFF
>14|TRBV29-1|TRBJ2-1|NA|TRBD1
TGCAGCGGGGAGAGGACAGGGGGACGCTATGAGCAGTTCTTC
CSGERTGGRYEQFF
>14|TRBV18|TRBJ1-5|few|NA
TGTGCCAGCTCACCTTCGGCCATTAGGAGGCCCCAGCATTTT
CASSPSAIRRPQHF
>17|TRBV20-1|TRBJ2-7|few|TRBD2
TGCAGTGCTAGAGGTGTCCCGGGGGAGGGATCTTACTACGAGCAGTACTTC
CSARGVPGEGSYYEQYF
>14|TRBV9|TRBJ2-1|many|TRBD2
TGTGCCAGCGGAGGGAGCGGGACCTACAATGAGCAGTTCTTC
CASGGSGTYNEQFF
>12|TRBV2|TRBJ1-2|many|NA
TGTGCCAGCAGTGAAACCAACTATGGCTACACCTTC
CASSETNYGYTF
>12|TRBV6-8|TRBJ2-1|few|NA
TGTGCCAGCAGTTTTCTGGTCAATGAGCAGTTCTTC
CASSFLVNEQFF
>15|TRBV29-1|TRBJ2-2|many|NA
TGCAGCGTTGAAGATCTAAGGAAAGAATCCGGGGAGCTGTTTTTT
CSVEDLRKESGELFF
>12|TRBV20-1|TRBJ2-7|NA|TRBD2
TGCAGTGCTAGGACTAGCGGTTTCGAGAAGTACTTC
CSARTSGFEKYF
>13|TRBV12-3/TRBV12-4|TRBJ2-7|NA|TRBD1
TGTGCCAGCGGGGGGCAGGGGGCGCGAGAGCAGTACTTC
CASGGQGAREQYF
>16|TRBV6-5|TRBJ1-2|few|NA
TGTGCCAGCAGTTACACGGCAGGGGAGAATAAGGATGGCTACACCTTC
CASSYTAGENKDGYTF
>15|TRBV30|TRBJ2-7|NA|NA
TGTGCCTGGAGTGTACGTGCAGGGAAAGGCTACGAGCAGTACTTC
CAWSVRAGKGYEQYF
>15|TRBV5-1|TRBJ1-1|NA|NA
TGCGCCAGCAGCTTGGCGGTCGGACCGAACACTGAAGCTTTCTTT
CASSLAVGPNTEAFF
>17|TRBV3-1|TRBJ2-4|few|TRBD2
TGTGCCAGCAGCCAACCGGGGGGGTCGCCAGCCAAAAACATTCAGTACTTC
CASSQPGGSPAKNIQYF
>13|TRBV12-3/TRBV12-4|TRBJ2-5|few|NA
TGTGCCAGCAGTCCCGGCATGGAAGAGACCCAGTACTTC
CASSPGMEETQYF
>15|TRBV6-2/TRBV6-3|TRBJ2-5|many|NA
TGTGCCAGCAGTACCCTAGGGACACCGAAAGAGACCCAGTACTTC
CASSTLGTPKETQYF
>12|TRBV30|TRBJ1-2|NA|TRBD1
TGTGCCTGGAGTTGGGACAGCTATGGCTACACCTTC
CAWSWDSYGYTF
>18|TRBV12-3/TRBV12-4|TRBJ1-1|few|TRBD1
TGTGCCAGCAGTACCTCCTGGACAGGGGGCACCGGGGGAACTGAAGCTTTCTTT
CASSTSWTGGTGGTEAFF
>17|TRBV27|TRBJ1-2|few|NA
TGTGCCAGCAGTCCTTTGGCATCGGGGACCGCCAGGGATGGCTACACCTTC
CASSPLASGTARDGYTF
>13|TRBV24-1|TRBJ1-5|few|TRBD1
TGTGCCACCACACAGGGGAGTAATCAGCCCCAGCATTTT
CATTQGSNQPQHF
>15|TRBV9|TRBJ2-7|NA|NA
TGTGCCAGCAGCGTGTCGGCAGGGGCTTCCTACGAGCAGTACTTC
CASSVSAGASYEQYF
>16|TRBV7-9|TRBJ2-1|many|NA
TGTGCCAGCAGCTTGGTTGGGGGGAGCTCCTACAATGAGCAGTTCTTC
CASSLVGGSSYNEQFF
>15|TRBV18|TRBJ2-7|few|NA
TGTGCCAGCTCACGGGGAAGAGAGGGATACTACGAGCAGTACTTC
CASSRGREGYYEQYF
>16|TRBV4-2|TRBJ1-5|NA|NA
TGTGCCAGCAGCCAAAACCCCGGGACCCGGGGTCAGCCCCAGCATTTT
CASSQNPGTRGQPQHF
>15|TRBV10-3|TRBJ2-3|few|TRBD1
TGTGCCATCAGTGGGACATCAAACAGGGGAGATACGCAGTATTTT
CAISGTSNRGDTQYF
>15|TRBV5-6|TRBJ1-3|NA|NA
TGTGCCAGCAGCTTGACCCCGGGGACTGGAAACACCATATATTTT
CASSLTPGTGNTIYF
>16|TRBV12-3/TRBV12-4|TRBJ2-4|few|NA
TGTGCCAGCAGTTACACAGGGTTCGGAGCCAAAAACATTCAGTACTTC
CASSYTGFGAKNIQYF
>16|TRBV4-3|TRBJ1-1|few|NA
TGCGCCAGCAGCCAAGACCTTCTCTCTTTGAACACTGAAGCTTTCTTT
CASSQDLLSLNTEAFF
>15|TRBV15|TRBJ2-3|NA|TRBD1
TGTGCCACCAGCAGAGAGGGGGACAGGGGAGATACGCAGTATTTT
CATSREGDRGDTQYF
>14|TRBV20-1|TRBJ2-5|NA|NA
TGCAGTGCTAGAGATCAGGTCACCCAAGAGACCCAGTACTTC
CSARDQVTQETQYF
>16|TRBV21-1|TRBJ2-7|NA|NA
TGTGCCAGCAGCGGGTGGAGCGGCCATCGGACCTACGAGCAGTACTTC
CASSGWSGHRTYEQYF
>17|TRBV4-1|TRBJ1-1|many|NA
TGCGCCAGCAGCCAAGATACCGCGCTGGTCCTGTCGCCAGAAGCTTTCTTT
CASSQDTALVLSPEAFF
>17|TRBV5-1|TRBJ2-6|few|TRBD1
TGCGCCAGCAGCTTCAGACAGGGGGCTGCAGGGGCCAACGTCCTGACTTTC
CASSFRQGAAGANVLTF
>15|TRBV12-3/TRBV12-4|TRBJ2-7|NA|NA
TGTGCCAGCAGAAACCGGGTTGGGAGCTCCTACGAGCAGTACTTC
CASRNRVGSSYEQYF
>14|TRBV6-6|TRBJ2-5|NA|TRBD2
TGTGCCAGCACTCAGACTAGCGGACAAGAGACCCAGTACTTC
CASTQTSGQETQYF